This T cell receptor (beta chain) was recovered during a study of blood T cell repertoires in COVID-19. Using immunoSEQ multiplex PCR, the repertoire was profiled, and TCRdb retains in-frame clones only, with some absent. Of about 180,000 clones listed, over 75% were seen once; the top ten hold approximately 9.4%. In germline, CDR1 is SEHNR, CDR2 FQNEAQ (reference sequence). V was clipped by 2 bases and J by 5 bases; unmatched bases: 5. The CDR3 covers 14 residues. This clonotype was obtained from a woman at least 80 years old with acute or convalescent COVID-19. This chain joins TRBV7-9 and TRBJ2-5; 7 bases fit TRBD2. The sample consisted of peripheral blood. The CDR3, as DNA: TGTGCCAGCAGCTTAAGCGGGAACACGGAGACCCAGTACTTC. This codes for CASSLSGNTETQYF.